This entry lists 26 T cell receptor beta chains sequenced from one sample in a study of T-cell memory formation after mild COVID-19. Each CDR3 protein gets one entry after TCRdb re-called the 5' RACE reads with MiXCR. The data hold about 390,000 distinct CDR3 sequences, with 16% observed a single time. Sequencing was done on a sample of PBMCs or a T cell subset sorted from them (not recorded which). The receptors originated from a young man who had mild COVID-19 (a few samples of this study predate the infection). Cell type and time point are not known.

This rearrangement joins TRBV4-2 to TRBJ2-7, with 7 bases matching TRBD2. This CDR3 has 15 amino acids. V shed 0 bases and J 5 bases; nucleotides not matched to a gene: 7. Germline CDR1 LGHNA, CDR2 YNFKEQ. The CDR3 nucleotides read TGTGCCAGCAGCCAAGACACCAGACTAGCCCACGAGCAGTACGTC. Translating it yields CASSQDTRLAHEQYV.

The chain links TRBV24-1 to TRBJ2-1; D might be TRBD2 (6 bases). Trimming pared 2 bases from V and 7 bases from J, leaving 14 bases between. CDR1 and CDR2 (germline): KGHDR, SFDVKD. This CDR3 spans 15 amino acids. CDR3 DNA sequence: TGTGCCACCAGTGATTCCTCCGGGACTCAAAATGAGCAGTTCTTC. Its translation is CATSDSSGTQNEQFF.

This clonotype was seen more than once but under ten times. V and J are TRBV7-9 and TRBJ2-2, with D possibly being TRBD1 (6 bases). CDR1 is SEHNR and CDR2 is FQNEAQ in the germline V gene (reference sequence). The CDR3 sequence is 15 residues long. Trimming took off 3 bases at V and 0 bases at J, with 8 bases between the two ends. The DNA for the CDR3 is TGTGCCAGCAGCTTGGGGACATCGAACACCGGGGAGCTGTTTTTT. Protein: CASSLGTSNTGELFF.

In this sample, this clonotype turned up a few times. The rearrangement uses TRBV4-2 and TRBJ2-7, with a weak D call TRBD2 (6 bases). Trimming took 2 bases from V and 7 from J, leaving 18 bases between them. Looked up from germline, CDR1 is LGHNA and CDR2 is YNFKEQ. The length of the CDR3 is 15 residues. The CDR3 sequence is CASSQSILGAGEQYF. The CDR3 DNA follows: TGTGCCAGCAGCCAAAGCATTCTAGGGGCGGGGGAGCAGTACTTC.

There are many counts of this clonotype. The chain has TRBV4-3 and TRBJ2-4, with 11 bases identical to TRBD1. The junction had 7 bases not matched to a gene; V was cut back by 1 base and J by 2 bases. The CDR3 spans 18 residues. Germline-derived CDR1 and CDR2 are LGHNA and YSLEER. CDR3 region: CASSQARTGGWSKNIQYF. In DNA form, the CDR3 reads TGCGCCAGCAGCCAAGCCCGGACAGGGGGCTGGTCCAAAAACATTCAGTACTTC.

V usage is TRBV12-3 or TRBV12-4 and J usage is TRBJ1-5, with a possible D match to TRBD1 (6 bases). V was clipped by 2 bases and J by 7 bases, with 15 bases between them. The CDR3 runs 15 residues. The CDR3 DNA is TGTGCCAGCAGTTTAACAGGGTTAGAAGGGCAGCCCCAGCATTTT. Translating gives CASSLTGLEGQPQHF.

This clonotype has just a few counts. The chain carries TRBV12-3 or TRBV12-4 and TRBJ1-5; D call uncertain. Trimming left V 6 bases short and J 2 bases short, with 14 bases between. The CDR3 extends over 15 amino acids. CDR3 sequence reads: CASRWEGLGNQPQHF. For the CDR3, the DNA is TGTGCCAGCAGATGGGAGGGTCTAGGCAATCAGCCCCAGCATTTT.

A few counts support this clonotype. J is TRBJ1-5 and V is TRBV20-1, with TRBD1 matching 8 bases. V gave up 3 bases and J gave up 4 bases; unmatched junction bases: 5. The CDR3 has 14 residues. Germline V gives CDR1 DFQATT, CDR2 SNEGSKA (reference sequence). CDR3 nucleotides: TGCAGTGCTAGGAAACAGGGGGGGAATCAGCCCCAGCATTTT. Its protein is CSARKQGGNQPQHF.

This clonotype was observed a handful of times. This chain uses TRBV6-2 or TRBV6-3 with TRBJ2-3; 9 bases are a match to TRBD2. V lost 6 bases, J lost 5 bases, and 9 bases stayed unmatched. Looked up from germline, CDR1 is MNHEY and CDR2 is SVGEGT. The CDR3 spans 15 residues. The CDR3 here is CASSSWRGGKDTQYF. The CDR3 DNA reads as TGTGCCAGCAGCTCTTGGCGGGGGGGGAAAGATACGCAGTATTTT.

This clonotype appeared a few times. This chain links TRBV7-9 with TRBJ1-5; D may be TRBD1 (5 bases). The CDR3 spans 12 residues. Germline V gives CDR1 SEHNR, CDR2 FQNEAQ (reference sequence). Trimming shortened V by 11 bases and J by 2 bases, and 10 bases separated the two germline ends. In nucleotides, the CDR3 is TGTGCCGCCGGGGGGGGCAATCAGCCCCAGCATTTT. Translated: CAAGGGNQPQHF.

CDR3 protein: CASRIGRNYGYTF. The DNA for the CDR3 is TGTGCCAGCAGGATCGGCAGGAACTATGGCTACACCTTC. This chain joins TRBV7-8 and TRBJ1-2; D remains unclear. Trimming removed 6 bases from V and 2 bases from J, with 10 bases in between. The CDR3 loop spans 13 amino acids. From germline, CDR1 is SGHVS and CDR2 FQNEAQ.

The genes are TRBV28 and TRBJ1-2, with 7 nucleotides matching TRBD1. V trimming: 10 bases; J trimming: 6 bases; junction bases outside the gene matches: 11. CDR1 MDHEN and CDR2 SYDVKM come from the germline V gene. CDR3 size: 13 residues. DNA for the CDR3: TGTGCCACCCCCTCCCCCACAGGGGATGGCTACACCTTC. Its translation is CATPSPTGDGYTF.

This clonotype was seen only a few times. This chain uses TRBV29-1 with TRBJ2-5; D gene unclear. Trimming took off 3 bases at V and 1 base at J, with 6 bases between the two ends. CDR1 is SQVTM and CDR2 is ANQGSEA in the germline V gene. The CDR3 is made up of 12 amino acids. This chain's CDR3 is CSVEPVQETQYF. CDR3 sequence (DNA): TGCAGCGTTGAGCCCGTCCAAGAGACCCAGTACTTC.

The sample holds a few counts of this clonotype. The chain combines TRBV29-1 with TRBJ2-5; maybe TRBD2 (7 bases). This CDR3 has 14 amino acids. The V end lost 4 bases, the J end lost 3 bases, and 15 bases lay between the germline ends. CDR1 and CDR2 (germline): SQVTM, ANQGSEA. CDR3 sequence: CSVGVGGGKETQYF. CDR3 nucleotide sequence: TGCAGCGTTGGAGTAGGGGGGGGCAAAGAGACCCAGTACTTC.

Here the CDR3 DNA reads TGTGCCAGCAGTCGCTATACGCAGTATTTT. This sequence encodes CASSRYTQYF. V and J are TRBV6-5 and TRBJ2-3; D gene uncertain. Looked up from germline, CDR1 is MNHEY and CDR2 is SVGAGI. This CDR3 is built from 10 residues. Trimming pared 5 bases from V and 7 bases from J, leaving 4 bases between.

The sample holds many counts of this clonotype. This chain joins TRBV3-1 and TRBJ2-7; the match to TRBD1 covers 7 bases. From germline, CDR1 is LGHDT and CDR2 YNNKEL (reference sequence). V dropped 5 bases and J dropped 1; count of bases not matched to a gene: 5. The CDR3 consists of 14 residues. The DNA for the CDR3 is TGTGCCAGCAGCTACTGGACAGGATCCTACGAGCAGTACTTC. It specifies CASSYWTGSYEQYF.

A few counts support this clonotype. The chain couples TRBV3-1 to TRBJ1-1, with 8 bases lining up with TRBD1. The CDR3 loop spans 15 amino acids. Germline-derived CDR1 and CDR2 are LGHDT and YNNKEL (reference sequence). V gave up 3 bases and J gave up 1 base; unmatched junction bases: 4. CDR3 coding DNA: TGTGCCAGCAGCCATAGTGGACAGGGGAACACTGAAGCTTTCTTT. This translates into CASSHSGQGNTEAFF.

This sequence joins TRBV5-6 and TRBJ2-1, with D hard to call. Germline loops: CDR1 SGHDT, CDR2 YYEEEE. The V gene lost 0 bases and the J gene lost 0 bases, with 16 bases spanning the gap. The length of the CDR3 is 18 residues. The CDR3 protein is CASSLGGWADRSYNEQFF. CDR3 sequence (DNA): TGTGCCAGCAGCTTGGGGGGTTGGGCTGATCGCTCCTACAATGAGCAGTTCTTC.

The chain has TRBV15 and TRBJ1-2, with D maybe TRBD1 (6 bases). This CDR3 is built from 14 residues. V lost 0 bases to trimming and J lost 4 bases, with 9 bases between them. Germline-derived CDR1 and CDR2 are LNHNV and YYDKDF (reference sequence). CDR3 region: CATSREQGSYGYTF. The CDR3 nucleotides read TGTGCCACCAGCAGAGAGCAGGGGAGCTATGGCTACACCTTC.

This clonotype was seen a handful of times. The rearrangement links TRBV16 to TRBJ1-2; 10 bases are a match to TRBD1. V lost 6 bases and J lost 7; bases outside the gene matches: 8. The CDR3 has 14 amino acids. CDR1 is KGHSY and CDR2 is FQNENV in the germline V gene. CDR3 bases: TGTGCCAGCAGTCCCGGGACAGGGGCAGTTGGCTACACCTTC. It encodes CASSPGTGAVGYTF.

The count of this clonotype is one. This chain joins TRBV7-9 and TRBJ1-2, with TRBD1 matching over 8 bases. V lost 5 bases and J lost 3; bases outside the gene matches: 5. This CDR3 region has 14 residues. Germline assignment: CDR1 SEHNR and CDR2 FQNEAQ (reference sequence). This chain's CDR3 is CASSVGQGDYGYTF. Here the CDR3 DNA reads TGTGCCAGCAGCGTTGGACAGGGAGACTATGGCTACACCTTC.

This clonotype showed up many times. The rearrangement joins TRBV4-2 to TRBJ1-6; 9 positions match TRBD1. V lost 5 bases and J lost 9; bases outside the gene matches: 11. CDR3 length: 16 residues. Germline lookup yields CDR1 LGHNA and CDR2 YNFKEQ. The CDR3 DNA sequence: TGTGCCAGCAGCTCCCGTCGGGACAGGGAAGTTTCACCCCTCCACTTT. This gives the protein CASSSRRDREVSPLHF.

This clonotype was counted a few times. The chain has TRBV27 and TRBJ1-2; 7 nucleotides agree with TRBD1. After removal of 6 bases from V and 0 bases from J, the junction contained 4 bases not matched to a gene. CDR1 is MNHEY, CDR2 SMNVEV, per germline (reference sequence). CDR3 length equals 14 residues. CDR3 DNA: TGTGCCAGCAGACCGGGACAGACTAACTATGGCTACACCTTC. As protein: CASRPGQTNYGYTF.

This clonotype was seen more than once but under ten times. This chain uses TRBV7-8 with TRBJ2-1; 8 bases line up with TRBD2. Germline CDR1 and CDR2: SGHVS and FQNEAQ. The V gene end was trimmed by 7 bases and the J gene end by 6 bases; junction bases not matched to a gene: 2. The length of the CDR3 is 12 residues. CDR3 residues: CASTAGGNEQFF. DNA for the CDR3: TGTGCCAGCACCGCGGGGGGCAATGAGCAGTTCTTC.

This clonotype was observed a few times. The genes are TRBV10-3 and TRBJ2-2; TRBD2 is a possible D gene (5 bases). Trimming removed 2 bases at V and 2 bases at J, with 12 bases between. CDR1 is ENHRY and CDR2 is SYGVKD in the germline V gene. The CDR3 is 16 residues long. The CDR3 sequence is CAISEVSGSNTGELFF. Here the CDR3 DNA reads TGTGCCATCAGTGAGGTCTCGGGGAGTAACACCGGGGAGCTGTTTTTT.

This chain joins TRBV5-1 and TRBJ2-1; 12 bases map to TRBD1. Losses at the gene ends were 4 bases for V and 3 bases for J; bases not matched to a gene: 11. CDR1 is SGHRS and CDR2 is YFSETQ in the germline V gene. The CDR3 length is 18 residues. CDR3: CASSPQSGQGAGYNEQFF. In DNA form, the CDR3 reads TGCGCCAGCAGCCCCCAGTCGGGACAGGGGGCCGGCTACAATGAGCAGTTCTTC.